These T cell receptor beta chains were read from a single sample in a study of control samples from healthy donors and cancer patients. Only in-frame clones appear in the TCRdb table, and some are missing; sequencing was by immunoSEQ multiplex PCR. Here the sample spans 10,000 to 15,000 clones, more than 85% being singletons. Input material: PBMCs. These receptors originate from an elderly man with lung cancer. The CDR3 runs from the conserved cysteine through the conserved F or W. The D gene is left open where the match is weak. Expanded clones are given a class, and other clones once, few, many or no size at all.

-	TRBV12-5	-	TRBJ2-1	TGTGCTAGCCGAGGTGGAGCAGGGCCTTACAATGAGCAGTTCTTC	CASRGGAGPYNEQFF
TRBD2	TRBV5-1	-	TRBJ2-1	TGCGCCAGCAGCTTGGTAACTAGCGGGTCCTACAATGAGCAGTTCTTC	CASSLVTSGSYNEQFF
-	TRBV18	-	TRBJ1-1	TGTGCCAGCTCACCCGAAGCGGGAAACACTGAAGCTTTCTTT	CASSPEAGNTEAFF
-	TRBV2	few	TRBJ2-3	TGTGCCAGCCTTGAGCGGGTTAGCACAGATACGCAGTATTTT	CASLERVSTDTQYF
TRBD1	TRBV3-1/TRBV3-2	-	TRBJ1-2	TGTGCCAGCAGCGGTGTACAGGGGGTCCTTTCGCGCTACACCTTC	CASSGVQGVLSRYTF
TRBD2	TRBV5-4	-	TRBJ2-5	TGTGCCAGCAGCTTGGGATTGGGACTAGCGGGGCGACAAGAGACCCAGTACTTC	CASSLGLGLAGRQETQYF
-	TRBV10-1	-	TRBJ1-1	TGCGCCAGCAGTCCTATAACCCACCAGGAGCAGAGCACTGAAGCTTTCTTT	CASSPITHQEQSTEAFF
-	TRBV9	-	TRBJ1-3	TGTGCCAGCAGCGTAGGGATCGGACACCGCTCTGGAAACACCATATATTTT	CASSVGIGHRSGNTIYF
-	TRBV6-4	-	TRBJ2-3	TGTGCCAGCAGTGACAGGGGATCGCCAGATACGCAGTATTTT	CASSDRGSPDTQYF
-	TRBV11-3	-	TRBJ2-2	TGTGCCAGCAGCTTCAACACCGGGGAGCTGTTTTTT	CASSFNTGELFF
TRBD1	TRBV14	-	TRBJ2-3	TGTGCCAGCAGCCAAGATTGGGCGACAGGGGCGGGCGATACGCAGTATTTT	CASSQDWATGAGDTQYF
TRBD1	TRBV23-1	-	TRBJ2-3	TGCGCCAGCAGTCAACCCGGACAGGACACCCCAGATACGCAGTATTTT	CASSQPGQDTPDTQYF
TRBD1	TRBV6-6	once	TRBJ2-1	TGTGCCAGCATCCTAGGCGGACAGGGCTACAATGAGCAGTTCTTC	CASILGGQGYNEQFF
-	TRBV5-1	-	TRBJ1-4	TGCGCCAGCAGTACCCCGACAGGAGAGGGTGAAAAACTGTTTTTT	CASSTPTGEGEKLFF
-	TRBV27	-	TRBJ2-7	TGTGCCAGCAGTTCGGAAAGGGGAACCCGCCTGGACGAGCAGTACTTC	CASSSERGTRLDEQYF
-	TRBV5-6	-	TRBJ2-7	TGTGCCAGCAGCTTGGGGGCGGGCTACGAGCAGTACTTC	CASSLGAGYEQYF
-	TRBV6-5	-	TRBJ1-5	TGTGCCAGCAGAAGCAGATTTGTGGGCAATCAGCCCCAGCATTTT	CASRSRFVGNQPQHF
-	TRBV19	-	TRBJ1-1	TGTGCCAGTAGTATTGGGGAGGCAGGCCCCCCCGAAGCTTTCTTT	CASSIGEAGPPEAFF
-	TRBV4-3	few	TRBJ1-5	TGCGCCAGCAGCCAAGAAGCGGGTATGGGGGCCAATCAGCCCCAGCATTTT	CASSQEAGMGANQPQHF
-	TRBV6-5	-	TRBJ2-7	TGTGCCAGCGAGAAAGAAATCTACGAGCAGTACTTC	CASEKEIYEQYF
-	TRBV5-1	-	TRBJ1-1	TGCGCCAGCAGCTTCGGGGCTTCGGGCACTGAAGCTTTCTTT	CASSFGASGTEAFF
-	TRBV7-9	few	TRBJ2-5	TGTGCCAGCAGCTCCGGGGAGACCCAGTACTTC	CASSSGETQYF
-	TRBV11-2	-	TRBJ2-1	TGTGCCAGCAGCTTACGGGTCGGGGGTGAGCAGTTCTTC	CASSLRVGGEQFF
-	TRBV14	-	TRBJ2-2	TGTGCCAGCAGCCCCACCGGAGGGACGAACACCGGGGAGCTGTTTTTT	CASSPTGGTNTGELFF
TRBD2	TRBV6-2/TRBV6-3	-	TRBJ2-5	TGTGCCAGCAGTTACTCGAGTTTCGGGGGGGCCCAAGAGACCCAGTACTTC	CASSYSSFGGAQETQYF
TRBD2	TRBV5-6	-	TRBJ2-5	TGTGCCAGCAGCTTGGTATCTAGCGGGTCGCGAGAGACCCAGTACTTC	CASSLVSSGSRETQYF
TRBD1	TRBV28	-	TRBJ1-1	TGTGCCAGCAGATACAGGGGTGGGAACACTGAAGCTTTCTTT	CASRYRGGNTEAFF